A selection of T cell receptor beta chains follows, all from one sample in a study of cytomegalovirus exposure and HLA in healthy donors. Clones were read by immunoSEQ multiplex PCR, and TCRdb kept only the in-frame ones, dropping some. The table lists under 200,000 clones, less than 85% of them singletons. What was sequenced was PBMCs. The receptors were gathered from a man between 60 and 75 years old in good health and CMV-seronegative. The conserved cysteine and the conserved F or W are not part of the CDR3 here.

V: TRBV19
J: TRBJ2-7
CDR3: ASSSLGQGGEQY

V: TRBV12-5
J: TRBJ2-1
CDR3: ASGLSAGTYNEQF

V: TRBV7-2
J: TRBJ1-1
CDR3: ATSVETEAF

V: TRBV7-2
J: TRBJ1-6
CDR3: ASSLATGAVDSPLH

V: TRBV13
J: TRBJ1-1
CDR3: ASSPDRDTEAF

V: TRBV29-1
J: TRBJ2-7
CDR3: SVETGNYEQY

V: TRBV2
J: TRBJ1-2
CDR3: ASSELTGGYT

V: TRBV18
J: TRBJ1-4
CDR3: ASSPGTDEKLF

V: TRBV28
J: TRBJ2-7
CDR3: ASRSALGAYEQY

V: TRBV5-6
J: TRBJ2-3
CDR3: ASSSRRLAGVGTDTQY

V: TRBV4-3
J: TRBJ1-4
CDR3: ASSQDAGDEKLF